Following are 31 T cell receptor beta chains from one sample sequenced in a study of Ad26.COV2.S vaccination and SARS-CoV-2 variants. Clones were read by immunoSEQ multiplex PCR, and TCRdb kept only the in-frame ones, dropping some. The sample lists tens of thousands of clones; 82% were seen once. The source was peripheral blood, collected after recovery from COVID-19. These receptors all stem from a human donor who had recovered from COVID-19.

V gene TRBV24-1 combines with J gene TRBJ1-1; TRBD1 matches at 8 bases. Germline lookup yields CDR1 KGHDR and CDR2 SFDVKD. This CDR3 is 14 amino acids long. The V segment lost 8 bases and the J segment 1 base; nucleotides outside the gene matches: 5. The CDR3 here is CATKARGQNTEAFF. CDR3 sequence (DNA): TGTGCCACCAAAGCCAGGGGGCAGAACACTGAAGCTTTCTTT.

The chain has TRBV28 and TRBJ2-1; 10 nucleotides align to TRBD1. Trimming removed 6 bases from V and 3 bases from J; junction bases left unmatched: 8. The CDR3 loop spans 16 amino acids. Germline-derived CDR1 and CDR2 are MDHEN and SYDVKM. The chain's CDR3 is CASSYLGQGYYNEQFF. The CDR3 DNA is TGTGCCAGCAGCTACCTGGGACAGGGGTACTACAATGAGCAGTTCTTC.

This clone was seen more than once but under ten times. This chain links TRBV20-1 with TRBJ2-3; D tentatively reads TRBD1 or TRBD2 (5 bases each). The CDR3 has 11 residues. Trimming took 6 bases from V and 2 from J, leaving 6 bases between them. The V gene's germline CDR1 is DFQATT and CDR2 SNEGSKA (reference sequence). CDR3 nucleotide sequence: TGCAGTGCGGGGGACACAGATACGCAGTATTTT. It codes for CSAGDTDTQYF.

A few counts support this clone. The J gene is TRBJ1-2, the V gene TRBV5-6; D unclear. CDR1 is SGHDT, CDR2 YYEEEE, per germline. This CDR3 has 12 amino acids. With 2 bases removed from V and 8 bases from J, the gap between germline ends came to 10 bases. DNA for the CDR3: TGTGCCAGCAGCTTTGGGAAAAGCGGCTACACCTTC. Amino acids: CASSFGKSGYTF.

In its sample, this clone was seen a few times. The chain carries TRBV5-1 and TRBJ1-5; the D is unclear. Between the trimmed V and J ends, which lost 0 bases and 7 bases, there was a span of 8 bases. Germline CDR1 is SGHRS and CDR2 is YFSETQ. CDR3 size: 13 residues. The chain's CDR3 is CASSLGVGQPQHF. The CDR3 nucleotides are TGCGCCAGCAGCTTGGGTGTGGGGCAGCCCCAGCATTTT.

The chain employs TRBV3-1 (or the pseudogene TRBV3-2) and TRBJ1-1; no reliable D call. Per the germline V gene, CDR1 is LGHDT and CDR2 is YNNKEL (reference sequence). V gave up 4 bases and J gave up 0 bases, with 6 bases separating them. The CDR3 spans 13 residues. The DNA for the CDR3 is TGTGCCAGCAGCCCTCGACTGAACACTGAAGCTTTCTTT. This sequence encodes CASSPRLNTEAFF.

The gene calls are TRBV4-3 and TRBJ2-1; D gene uncertain. The CDR3 has 16 residues. V lost 0 bases and J 4 bases, leaving 13 bases between the germline ends. The germline V gene has CDR1 LGHNA and CDR2 YSLEER. This CDR3 is CASSQDFAVRYNEQFF. In nucleotides, the CDR3 is TGCGCCAGCAGCCAAGATTTTGCCGTACGGTACAATGAGCAGTTCTTC.

The chain couples TRBV27 to TRBJ1-2, with 7 bases aligning to TRBD1. This CDR3 spans 13 amino acids. Germline trimming cut 5 bases from V and 2 bases from J; bases unmatched to any gene: 2. Germline CDR1 reads MNHEY; CDR2 reads SMNVEV (reference sequence). The CDR3 loop reads CASSRDRNYGYTF. CDR3 in DNA: TGTGCCAGCAGTAGGGACAGAAACTATGGCTACACCTTC.

This chain links TRBV5-1 with TRBJ1-6, with D maybe TRBD1 (6 bases). Germline values: CDR1 SGHRS, CDR2 YFSETQ. With 3 bases removed from V and 5 bases from J, the gap between germline ends came to 21 bases. The CDR3 spans 18 residues. CDR3 loop: CASSSGDLLTGNNSPLHF. DNA for the CDR3: TGCGCCAGCAGCTCCGGTGATTTATTAACAGGGAATAATTCACCCCTCCACTTT.

V gene TRBV27 combines with J gene TRBJ1-2; no definite D call. Per germline, CDR1 MNHEY and CDR2 SMNVEV (reference sequence). The CDR3 extends over 17 amino acids. Trimming cost V 5 bases and J 0 bases, with 19 bases left between them. CDR3 amino acids: CASSPGRIQGPNYGYTF. In nucleotides, the CDR3 is TGTGCCAGCAGTCCCGGACGGATTCAAGGTCCTAACTATGGCTACACCTTC.

V and J are TRBV7-9 and TRBJ2-3; no clear D gene. This CDR3 spans 14 amino acids. In germline, CDR1 is SEHNR, CDR2 FQNEAQ (reference sequence). Trimming removed 8 bases at V and 4 bases at J, with 16 bases between. The CDR3 loop reads CASGSHSLPDTQYF. The DNA of the CDR3 is TGTGCCAGCGGGTCTCACAGCCTCCCAGATACGCAGTATTTT.

This clone was seen only a few times. V usage is TRBV6-2 or TRBV6-3 and J usage is TRBJ1-2; TRBD1 is a possible D gene (5 bases). CDR1 MNHEY and CDR2 SVGEGT come from the germline V gene. There are 13 residues in the CDR3. The V end lost 5 bases, the J end lost 7 bases, and 14 bases lay between the germline ends. The CDR3 region has the DNA TGTGCCAGCAGTCATAGACAGACCCTTGGCTACACCTTC. Amino acids: CASSHRQTLGYTF.

The chain carries TRBV9 and TRBJ1-3, with D possibly matching TRBD1 (6 bases). V lost 3 bases to trimming and J lost 0 bases, with 16 bases between them. This CDR3 is built from 17 residues. In germline, CDR1 is SGDLS, CDR2 YYNGEE. The CDR3 region is CASSANRDFHSGNTIYF. CDR3 bases: TGTGCCAGCAGCGCAAACAGGGACTTCCACTCTGGAAACACCATATATTTT. Complete variable domain (other parts from reference TRBV9 and TRBJ1-3): DSGVTQTPKHLITATGQRVTLRCSPRSGDLSVYWYQQSLDQGLQFLIQYYNGEERAKGNILERFSAQQFPDLHSELNLSSLELGDSALYFCASSANRDFHSGNTIYFGEGSWLTVV.

This chain links TRBV7-2 with TRBJ1-3; no reliable D call. Trimming left V 3 bases short and J 2 bases short, with 8 bases between. The CDR3 has 14 residues. The germline CDR1 and CDR2 sequences are SGHTA and FQGNSA. CDR3 sequence reads: CASSLASPGNTIYF. DNA of the CDR3: TGTGCCAGCAGCTTGGCAAGTCCTGGAAACACCATATATTTT.

The V gene is TRBV3-1 (or the pseudogene TRBV3-2), the J gene TRBJ2-1; tentatively, D is TRBD1 (6 bases). CDR1 and CDR2 (germline): LGHDT, YNNKEL (reference sequence). Trimming stripped 1 base from V and 4 bases from J, with 11 bases between. The CDR3 contains 15 residues. The CDR3 DNA is TGTGCCAGCAGCCAAGGGGGGCGGGTGTACAATGAGCAGTTCTTC. It specifies CASSQGGRVYNEQFF.

The gene calls are TRBV28 and TRBJ2-2; 11 bases match TRBD2. Germline values: CDR1 MDHEN, CDR2 SYDVKM. The length of the CDR3 is 16 residues. The V gene end was trimmed by 3 bases and the J gene end by 4 bases; junction bases not matched to a gene: 4. This CDR3 reads CASSFTGLAATGELFF. CDR3 DNA: TGTGCCAGCAGTTTTACGGGACTAGCGGCCACCGGGGAGCTGTTTTTT. The full variable domain, in which reference TRBV28 and TRBJ2-2 provide the parts outside the CDR3, is DVKVTQSSRYLVKRTGEKVFLECVQDMDHENMFWYRQDPGLGLRLIYFSYDVKMKEKGDIPEGYSVSREKKERFSLILESASTNQTSMYLCASSFTGLAATGELFFGEGSRLTVL.

This chain links TRBV10-1 with TRBJ1-1, with D unclear. Per the germline V gene, CDR1 is WNHNN and CDR2 is SYGVQD (reference sequence). V gave up 0 bases and J gave up 7 bases, with 9 bases separating them. The CDR3 is 13 amino acids. The DNA of the CDR3 is TGCGCCAGCAGTGAGTCGGGTCAGCTTGAAGCTTTCTTT. This translates into CASSESGQLEAFF.

The chain carries TRBV11-2 and TRBJ2-5; D is ambiguous. The germline gives CDR1 SGHAT, CDR2 FQNNGV. Deletions cut 3 bases from V and 1 base from J, with 6 bases between. This CDR3 is built from 13 residues. Written as DNA, the CDR3 is TGTGCCAGCAGCTTTTCGACCCAAGAGACCCAGTACTTC. Its protein product is CASSFSTQETQYF.

The V and J genes are TRBV19 and TRBJ1-1; D is uncertain. The CDR3 extends over 13 amino acids. In germline, CDR1 is LNHDA, CDR2 SQIVND (reference sequence). The V and J ends lost 6 bases and 5 bases respectively, with 13 bases between them. CDR3 nucleotide sequence: TGTGCCAGTAGCCCAAATGGAGGGACTGAAGCTTTCTTT. This sequence encodes CASSPNGGTEAFF.

The J gene is TRBJ2-7, the V gene TRBV29-1, with D tentatively TRBD1 (6 bases). Trimming removed 4 bases at V and 3 bases at J, with 10 bases between. In germline, CDR1 is SQVTM, CDR2 ANQGSEA. CDR3 length equals 12 residues. The CDR3 DNA follows: TGCAGCGTTGGACAGGCCGGCTACGAGCAGTACTTC. Protein product: CSVGQAGYEQYF.

The V gene is TRBV5-1, the J gene TRBJ1-4; weak D call: TRBD1 (6 bases). Trimming shortened V by 0 bases and J by 7 bases, and 7 bases separated the two germline ends. The CDR3 runs to 13 residues. CDR1 is SGHRS, CDR2 YFSETQ, per germline. This chain's CDR3 is CASSLGGAEKLFF. The CDR3 nucleotides read TGCGCCAGCAGCTTGGGGGGGGCTGAAAAACTGTTTTTT.

This clone showed up just a few times. J is TRBJ2-7 and V is TRBV4-2; 8 bases are shared with TRBD2. V lost 4 bases to trimming and J lost 2 bases; unmatched junction nucleotides: 10. Germline CDR1 reads LGHNA; CDR2 reads YNFKEQ. The CDR3 has 16 amino acids. The CDR3 sequence is CASSREFSGGAYEQYF. CDR3 nucleotides: TGTGCCAGCAGCCGGGAGTTCTCGGGAGGGGCCTACGAGCAGTACTTC.

The V and J genes are TRBV4-1 and TRBJ2-4; no clear D gene. V lost 1 base, J lost 7 bases, and 11 bases lay in between. The V gene's germline CDR1 is MGHRA and CDR2 YSYEKL. The CDR3 runs to 14 residues. The CDR3 sequence: CASSQVRAGNIQYF. Written as DNA, the CDR3 is TGCGCCAGCAGCCAAGTCCGGGCCGGGAACATTCAGTACTTC.

V gene TRBV5-4 combines with J gene TRBJ2-1; the D gene is possibly TRBD2 (6 bases). The CDR3 covers 13 residues. V was shortened by 1 base and J by 8 bases, with 10 bases between the two germline ends. Germline loops: CDR1 SGHNT, CDR2 YYREEE (reference sequence). For the CDR3, the DNA is TGTGCCAGCAGCTTGAGAGGCGGGGATGAGCAGTTCTTC. It yields the protein CASSLRGGDEQFF.

This chain connects TRBV15 to TRBJ2-1; D gene uncertain. The germline V gene has CDR1 LNHNV and CDR2 YYDKDF (reference sequence). The length of the CDR3 is 13 residues. V lost 0 bases, J lost 4 bases, and 4 bases lay in between. The CDR3 DNA follows: TGTGCCACCAGCAGAGAACGGTACAATGAGCAGTTCTTC. It is translated as CATSRERYNEQFF.

As to this clone: This may come from a read error, since a much larger clone is one base off. This same CDR3 is encoded by further DNA sequences in the sample. The chain couples TRBV9 to TRBJ1-1; D gene uncertain. Trimming shortened V by 0 bases and J by 0 bases, and 3 bases separated the two germline ends. Per the germline V gene, CDR1 is SGDLS and CDR2 is YYNGEE. This CDR3 is 13 amino acids long. Here the CDR3 DNA reads TGTGCCAGCAGCGTAGACGTGAACACTGAAGCTTTCTTT. Encoded protein: CASSVDVNTEAFF.

J is TRBJ1-3 and V is TRBV6-5; TRBD1 is a possible D gene (5 bases). CDR1 is MNHEY and CDR2 is SVGAGI in the germline V gene. The CDR3 contains 16 residues. Trimming left V 2 bases short and J 4 bases short, with 15 bases between. The CDR3 reads CASSYTRGLGGNTIYF. CDR3 nucleotides: TGTGCCAGCAGTTACACGCGGGGCCTGGGGGGAAACACCATATATTTT.

This chain links TRBV19 with TRBJ2-7, with no clear D. Germline lookup yields CDR1 LNHDA and CDR2 SQIVND (reference sequence). V was pared by 5 bases and J by 0 bases, with 8 bases between. The CDR3 has 13 amino acids. The CDR3 region has the DNA TGTGCCAGTAGTCGTCAGAGCTCCTACGAGCAGTACTTC. Its translation is CASSRQSSYEQYF.

The chain is built from TRBV5-1 and TRBJ2-1, with 8 bases identical to TRBD1. V shed 5 bases and J 4 bases; nucleotides not matched to a gene: 11. CDR1 SGHRS and CDR2 YFSETQ come from the germline V gene. The CDR3 is 16 amino acids. The CDR3 sequence is CASREAGGIKYNEQFF. CDR3 coding DNA: TGCGCCAGCAGGGAGGCAGGGGGCATAAAGTACAATGAGCAGTTCTTC.

The rearrangement uses TRBV7-6 and TRBJ1-4; 9 bases agree with TRBD1. Trimming removed 5 bases from V and 5 bases from J; junction bases left unmatched: 6. Germline values: CDR1 SGHVS, CDR2 FNYEAQ. CDR3 length: 15 amino acids. The CDR3, as DNA: TGTGCCAGCAGCCAAACAGGGGGCCGGAATGAAAAACTGTTTTTT. It translates to CASSQTGGRNEKLFF. Based on the CDR3 plus reference TRBV7-6 and TRBJ1-4, the full variable domain is GAGVSQSPRYKVTKRGQDVALRCDPISGHVSLYWYRQALGQGPEFLTYFNYEAQQDKSGLPNDRFSAERPEGSISTLTIQRTEQRDSAMYRCASSQTGGRNEKLFFGSGTQLSVL.

The rearrangement links TRBV11-2 to TRBJ2-7; D may be TRBD2 (6 bases). This CDR3 region has 12 residues. Trimming stripped 5 bases from V and 6 bases from J, with 11 bases between. Germline CDR1 is SGHAT and CDR2 is FQNNGV. The CDR3 loop is CASSPTRTEQYF. DNA of the CDR3: TGTGCCAGCAGCCCGACTAGAACCGAGCAGTACTTC. Filled out from reference TRBV11-2 and TRBJ2-7, the complete variable domain reads EAGVAQSPRYKIIEKRQSVAFWCNPISGHATLYWYQQILGQGPKLLIQFQNNGVVDDSQLPKDRFSAERLKGVDSTLKIQPAKLEDSAVYLCASSPTRTEQYFGPGTRLTVT.